This T cell receptor beta chain comes out of a study of T cell responses to AZD1222 COVID-19 vaccine. This clone has just a few counts. Its antigen is as yet unknown. The CDR3 covers 14 residues. Germline lookup yields CDR1 MNHNS and CDR2 SASEGT. Trimming left V 1 base short and J 1 base short, with 2 bases between. Findings and limits, study-wide: Just a handful of AZD1222 recipients were seropositive at baseline. Spike-specific TCR breadth and depth rose after two AZD1222 doses.

Sequencing used immunoSEQ multiplex PCR; TCRdb keeps in-frame clones, though not all of them. The profile shows some 190,000 clones, about 86% of them singletons. Here the sequenced sample was peripheral blood, taken on day 0 of AZD1222 vaccination. The chain uses TRBV6-1 and TRBJ2-6, with D hard to call. This TCR was sampled from an adult in good health. CDR3 nucleotide sequence: TGTGCCAGCAGTGAAGGGTCTGGGGCCAACGTCCTGACTTTC. It translates to CASSEGSGANVLTF.